This TCR beta chain is from a study of cytomegalovirus exposure and HLA in healthy donors. Across the study: Unique TCRs numbering roughly 85 million, obtained from HLA-typed donors, made up an early data release. Whole-study findings and limits: Researchers catalogued roughly 150 TCR beta chains as cytomegalovirus-associated. Solely CMV serostatus was available to characterize immune exposure.

V lost 1 base to trimming and J lost 1 base, with 14 bases between them. The CDR3 length is 18 residues. The germline CDR1 and CDR2 sequences are SGHTA and FQGTGA. The primer mix had 60 Vbeta and 13 Jbeta primers. In the source study's methods: Roughly 11 million shared chains were among 65 million to 85 million unique TCR beta chains counted in a later analysis. Sequenced by immunoSEQ multiplex PCR; TCRdb stores in-frame clones only, minus some. That table furnishes V, J and clone size, whereas the DNA furnished D and trimming. Of over 150,000 clones in the sample, around 82% were seen once. With respect to this clone: Antigen specificity is unknown.

Material for sequencing was PBMCs. The rearrangement links TRBV7-3 to TRBJ2-6; a possible D gene is TRBD1 (5 bases). This TCR was sampled from a middle-aged woman in good health and CMV-seropositive. This CDR3 is CASSLKSGLGSGANVLTF. The DNA of the CDR3 is TGTGCCAGCAGCTTAAAGTCAGGGTTGGGTTCTGGGGCCAACGTCCTGACTTTC.